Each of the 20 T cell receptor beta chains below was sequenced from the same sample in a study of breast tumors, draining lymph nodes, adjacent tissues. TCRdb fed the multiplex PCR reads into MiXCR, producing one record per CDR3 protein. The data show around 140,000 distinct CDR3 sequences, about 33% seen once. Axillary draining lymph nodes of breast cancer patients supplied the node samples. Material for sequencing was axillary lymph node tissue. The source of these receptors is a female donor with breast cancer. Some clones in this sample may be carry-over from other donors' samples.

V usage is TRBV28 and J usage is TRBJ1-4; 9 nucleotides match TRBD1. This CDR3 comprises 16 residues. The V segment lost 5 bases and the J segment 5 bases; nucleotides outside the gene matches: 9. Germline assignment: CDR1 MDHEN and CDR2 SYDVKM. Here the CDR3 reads CASSPPSGQGNEKLFF. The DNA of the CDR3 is TGTGCCAGCAGTCCTCCCTCTGGACAGGGGAATGAAAAACTGTTTTTT.

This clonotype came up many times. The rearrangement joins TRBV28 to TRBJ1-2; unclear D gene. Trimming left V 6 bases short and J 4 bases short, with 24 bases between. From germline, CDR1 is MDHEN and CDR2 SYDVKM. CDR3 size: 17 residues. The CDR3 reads CASSLAYYGRAPYGYTF. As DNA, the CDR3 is TGTGCCAGCAGCCTGGCCTACTACGGAAGGGCCCCCTATGGCTACACCTTC.

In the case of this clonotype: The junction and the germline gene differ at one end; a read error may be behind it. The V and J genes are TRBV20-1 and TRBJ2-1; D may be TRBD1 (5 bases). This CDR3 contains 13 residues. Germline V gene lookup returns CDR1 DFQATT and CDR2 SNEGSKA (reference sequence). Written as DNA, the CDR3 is TGCAGTGCTCACCTACAGGATTGGAATGCGCAGTTCTTC. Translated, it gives CSAHLQDWNAQFF.

CDR3 sequence reads: CASTWDRVEITDTQYF. DNA for the CDR3: TGTGCCAGCACCTGGGACAGGGTGGAAATAACAGATACGCAGTATTTT. V and J are TRBV7-9 and TRBJ2-3, with TRBD1 matching 9 bases. Germline trimming cut 7 bases from V and 3 bases from J; bases unmatched to any gene: 11. This CDR3 is 16 amino acids long. Germline V CDR1 and CDR2: SEHNR, FQNEAQ (reference sequence).

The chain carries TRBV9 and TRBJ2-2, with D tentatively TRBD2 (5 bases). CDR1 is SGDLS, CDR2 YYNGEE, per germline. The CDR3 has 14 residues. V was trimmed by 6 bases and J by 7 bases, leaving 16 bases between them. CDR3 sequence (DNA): TGTGCCAGCACTCCTAGCAATGTTGGCGGGGAGCTGTTTTTT. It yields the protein CASTPSNVGGELFF. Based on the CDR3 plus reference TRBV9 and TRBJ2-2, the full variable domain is DSGVTQTPKHLITATGQRVTLRCSPRSGDLSVYWYQQSLDQGLQFLIQYYNGEERAKGNILERFSAQQFPDLHSELNLSSLELGDSALYFCASTPSNVGGELFFGEGSRLTVL.

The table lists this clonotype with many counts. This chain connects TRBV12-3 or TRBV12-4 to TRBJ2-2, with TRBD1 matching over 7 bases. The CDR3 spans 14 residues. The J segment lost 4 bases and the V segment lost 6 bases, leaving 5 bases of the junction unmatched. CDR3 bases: TGTGCCAGCAGAGGGGGCCGGGGCACCGGGGAGCTGTTTTTT. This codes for CASRGGRGTGELFF.

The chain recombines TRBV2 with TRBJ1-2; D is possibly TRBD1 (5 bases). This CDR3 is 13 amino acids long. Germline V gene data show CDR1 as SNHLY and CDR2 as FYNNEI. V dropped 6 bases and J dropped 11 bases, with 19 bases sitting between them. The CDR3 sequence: CASRAGPVLGYTF. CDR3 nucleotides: TGTGCCAGCAGGGCGGGGCCCGTTTTAGGGTACACCTTC.

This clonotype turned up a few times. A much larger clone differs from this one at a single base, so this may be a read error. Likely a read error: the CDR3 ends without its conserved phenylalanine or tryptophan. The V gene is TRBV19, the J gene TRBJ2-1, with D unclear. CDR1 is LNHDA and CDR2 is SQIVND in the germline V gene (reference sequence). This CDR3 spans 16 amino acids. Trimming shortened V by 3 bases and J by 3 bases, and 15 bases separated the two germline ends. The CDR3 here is CASSMYRAAVYNEQFS. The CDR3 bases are TGTGCCAGTAGTATGTACCGAGCTGCAGTCTACAATGAGCAGTTCTCC.

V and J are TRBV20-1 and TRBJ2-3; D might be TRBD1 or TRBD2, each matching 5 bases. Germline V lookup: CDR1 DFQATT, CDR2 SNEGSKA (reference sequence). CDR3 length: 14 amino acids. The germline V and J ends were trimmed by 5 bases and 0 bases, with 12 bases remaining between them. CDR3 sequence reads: CSAPRGTSTDTQYF. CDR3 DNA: TGCAGTGCTCCCCGGGGCACAAGCACAGATACGCAGTATTTT.

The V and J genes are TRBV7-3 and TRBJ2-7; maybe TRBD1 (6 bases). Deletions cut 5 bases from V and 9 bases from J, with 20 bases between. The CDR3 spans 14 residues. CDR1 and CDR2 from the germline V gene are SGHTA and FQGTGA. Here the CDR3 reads CASSPNPGQRGQYV. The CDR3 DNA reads TGTGCCAGCAGCCCTAACCCGGGACAAAGGGGGCAGTACGTC.

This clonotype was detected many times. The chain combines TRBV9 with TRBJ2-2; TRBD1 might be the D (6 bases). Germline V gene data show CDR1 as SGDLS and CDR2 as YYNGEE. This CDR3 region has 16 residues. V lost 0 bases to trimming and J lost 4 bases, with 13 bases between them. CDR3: CASSVGVLGGTGELFF. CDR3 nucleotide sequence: TGTGCCAGCAGCGTAGGAGTCCTAGGGGGCACCGGGGAGCTGTTTTTT.

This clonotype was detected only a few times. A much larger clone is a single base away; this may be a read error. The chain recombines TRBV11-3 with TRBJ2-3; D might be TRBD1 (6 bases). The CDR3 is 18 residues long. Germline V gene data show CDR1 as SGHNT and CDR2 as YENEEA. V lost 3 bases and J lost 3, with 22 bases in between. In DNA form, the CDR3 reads TGTGCCAGCAGCTTGTTATGGACAGCGGCTATGAGTACAGATACGCAGTATTTT. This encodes CASSLLWTAAMSTDTQYF.

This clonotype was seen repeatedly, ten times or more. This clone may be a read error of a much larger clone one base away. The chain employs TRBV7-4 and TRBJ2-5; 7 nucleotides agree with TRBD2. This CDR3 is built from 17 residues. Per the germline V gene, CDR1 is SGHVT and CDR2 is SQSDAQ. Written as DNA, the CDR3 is TGTGCCAGCAGCTTCTCTTGCGGACGGGGGGACCAAGAGCCCCAGTACTTC. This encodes CASSFSCGRGDQEPQYF.

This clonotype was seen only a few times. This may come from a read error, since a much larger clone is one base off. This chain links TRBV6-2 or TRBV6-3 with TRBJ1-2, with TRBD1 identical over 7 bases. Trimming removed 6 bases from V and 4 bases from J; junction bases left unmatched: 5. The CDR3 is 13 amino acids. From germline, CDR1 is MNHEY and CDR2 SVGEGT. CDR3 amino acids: CASRLGTVYGYTF. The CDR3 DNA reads TGTGCCAGCAGGCTGGGGACAGTCTATGGCTACACCTTC.

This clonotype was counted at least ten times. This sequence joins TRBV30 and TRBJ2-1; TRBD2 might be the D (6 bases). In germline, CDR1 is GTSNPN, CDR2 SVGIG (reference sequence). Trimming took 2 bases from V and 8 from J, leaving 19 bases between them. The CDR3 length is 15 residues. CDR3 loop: CAWSPTSRSGHEQFF. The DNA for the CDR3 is TGTGCCTGGAGTCCGACTAGTCGATCGGGCCATGAGCAGTTCTTC.

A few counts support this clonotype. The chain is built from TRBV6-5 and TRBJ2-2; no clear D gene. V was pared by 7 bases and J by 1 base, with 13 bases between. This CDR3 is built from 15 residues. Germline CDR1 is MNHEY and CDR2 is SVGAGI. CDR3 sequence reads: CASKPTIQNTGELFF. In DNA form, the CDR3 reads TGTGCCAGCAAGCCGACAATCCAGAACACCGGGGAGCTGTTTTTT.

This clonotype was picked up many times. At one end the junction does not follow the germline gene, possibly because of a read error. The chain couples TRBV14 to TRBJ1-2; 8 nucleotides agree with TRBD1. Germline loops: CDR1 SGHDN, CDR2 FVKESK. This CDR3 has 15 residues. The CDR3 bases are TGTGCCAGCAGCCAGAGCCAGACAGGGGATTATGGCTCCACCTTC. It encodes CASSQSQTGDYGSTF.

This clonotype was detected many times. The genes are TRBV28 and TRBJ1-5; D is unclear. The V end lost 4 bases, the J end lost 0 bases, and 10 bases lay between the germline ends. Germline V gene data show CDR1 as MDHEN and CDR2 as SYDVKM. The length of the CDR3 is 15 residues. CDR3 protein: CASSSSGGSNQPQHF. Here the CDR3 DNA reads TGTGCCAGCAGTTCCTCGGGCGGTAGCAATCAGCCCCAGCATTTT.

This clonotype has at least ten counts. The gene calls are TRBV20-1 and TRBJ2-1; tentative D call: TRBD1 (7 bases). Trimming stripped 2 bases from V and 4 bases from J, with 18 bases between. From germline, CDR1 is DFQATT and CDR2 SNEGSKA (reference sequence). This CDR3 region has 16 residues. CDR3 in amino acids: CSARFLGAGGYNEQFF. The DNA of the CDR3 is TGCAGTGCTAGATTTCTGGGTGCAGGGGGGTACAATGAGCAGTTCTTC.

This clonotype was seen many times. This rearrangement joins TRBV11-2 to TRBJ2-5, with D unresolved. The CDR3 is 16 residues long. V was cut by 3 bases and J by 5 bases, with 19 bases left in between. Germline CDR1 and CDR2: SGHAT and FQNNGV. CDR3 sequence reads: CASSLGSLGYGETQYF. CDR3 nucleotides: TGTGCCAGCAGCTTGGGGTCATTGGGTTACGGGGAGACCCAGTACTTC.